Listed below are T cell receptor beta chains from one sample, sequenced in a study of CD8+ T cells in alopecia areata. Sequencing was performed with immunoSEQ multiplex PCR; in TCRdb, only in-frame clones are kept and a portion is missing. The sample consists of about 200,000 clones, over 60% of them appearing once. The sample consisted of CD4+ T cells sorted from blood, taken at week 4, from a patient treated with tofacitinib. The receptors come from a human donor with alopecia areata. Both conserved end residues are part of each CDR3. Each record gives: V gene, CDR3 length, CDR3 protein.

>TRBV29-1|15
CSVEEWGSPNYGYTF
>TRBV19|15
CASSTPEQGANGYTF
>TRBV23-1|11
CASSQFETQYF
>TRBV7-2|11
CASGDSYGYTF
>TRBV30|12
CAWSRIYNEQFF
>TRBV27|13
CASSFERGGGYTF
>TRBV29-1|13
CSVAGVDAGELFF
>TRBV30|13
CAWSLSGTDTQYF
>TRBV10-3|11
CAISETDTQYF
>TRBV6-1|13
CASSETGPYEQYF
>TRBV6-6|13
CASSTGVNTEAFF
>TRBV11-3|14
CASSSGGPTDTQYF
>TRBV29-1|13
CSVGVRQNTEAFF
>TRBV6-5|12
CASSRTPEGYTF
>TRBV15|17
CATSRPGAGGRRVEQYF
>TRBV29-1|12
CSVDGVEYGYTF
>TRBV2|13
CASSSDGSNIQYF
>TRBV28|13
CASSGLEIWTQYF
>TRBV30|11
CAWSAWNEAFF
>TRBV29-1|17
CSVGGTSGGAWTDTQYF
>TRBV7-2|15
CASSLMGGPAYEQYF
>TRBV27|15
CASSLSPRSSYEQYF
>TRBV12-5|13
CASALQGVSGYTF
>TRBV30|14
CAWSVPSGAYGYTF
>TRBV27|13
CASSSPPGYEQYF
>TRBV29-1|12
CSVEKTVNEQFF
>TRBV7-2|13
CASSLGKNTEAFF
>TRBV13|14
CASSLSLGANVLTF
>TRBV7-9|13
CASSPKGGGEQFF
>TRBV2|13
CANLQGLGYGYTF
>TRBV7-9|15
CASSQSLGAKNIQYF
>TRBV11-2|18
CASSLEPPGPRTRETQYF
>TRBV19|13
CASSRDRGHEQYF
>TRBV29-1|12
CSVGQGVGGYTF
>TRBV7-2|14
CASSWGTGGDEQYF
>TRBV18|14
CASSPSGGNNEQFF
>TRBV4-3|16
CASSQGDSRVYNEQFF
>TRBV27|13
CASSQRLNEKLFF
>TRBV30|15
CAWTPGSSSNQPQHF
>TRBV30|15
CAWSGDRAGGEKLFF
>TRBV18|17
CASSPERTGGTNYGYTF
>TRBV2|15
CASSAFQGGNQPQHF
>TRBV12-5|16
CASGELPGQGSTEAFF
>TRBV10-3|14
CAGNPTGAYYGYTF
>TRBV7-2|12
CASSLSGDTQYF
>TRBV18|15
CASSPPTGSNQPQHF
>TRBV7-9|14
CASSIGGVNTEAFF
>TRBV7-3|13
CASSWRDSYGYTF
>TRBV7-9|11
CASSSPSPLHF
>TRBV10-1|14
CASSGGQGTYEQYF
>TRBV6-5|13
CASSVDRTYGYTF
>TRBV19|14
CASSTGQLNTEAFF
>TRBV27|15
CASSFMGTINNEQFF